These 28 T cell receptor beta chains were all obtained from the same sample, sequenced in a study of cytomegalovirus exposure and HLA in healthy donors (dated by TCRdb to the late 2010s). The library came from the immunoSEQ multiplex PCR assay. In TCRdb, the immuneACCESS table is reduced to in-frame sequences with V and J assigned. These tables do not hold every clone; where another copy was compared, an unresolved V gene accounts for under half, and the others remain unexplained. This sample lists 200,000 to 300,000 clones; 87% were detected once. The ten largest clonotypes hold 12% of the sample. The sequenced sample was PBMCs. The receptor source for this set is a man younger than 30 in good health and CMV-seropositive.

The V and J genes are TRBV28 and TRBJ2-3; the match to TRBD2 covers 11 bases. The CDR3 consists of 17 residues. Germline V gene sequence: CDR1 MDHEN, CDR2 SYDVKM. Trimming removed 6 bases from V and 6 bases from J; junction bases left unmatched: 14. CDR3 nucleotides: TGTGCCAGCAGCCTAAGGACTAGCGGGTTGAGCATGGATACGCAGTATTTT. Its protein product is CASSLRTSGLSMDTQYF. Together with reference TRBV28 and TRBJ2-3, the CDR3 gives the full variable domain: DVKVTQSSRYLVKRTGEKVFLECVQDMDHENMFWYRQDPGLGLRLIYFSYDVKMKEKGDIPEGYSVSREKKERFSLILESASTNQTSMYLCASSLRTSGLSMDTQYFGPGTRLTVL.

This clone has a count of ten or more. Additional DNA sequences in this sample encode the identical CDR3. The chain links TRBV4-1 to TRBJ1-1; no clear D. The V and J ends lost 3 bases and 1 base respectively, with 0 bases between them. Germline values: CDR1 MGHRA, CDR2 YSYEKL. The CDR3 consists of 11 residues. The CDR3 DNA reads TGCGCCAGCAGCCAGAACACTGAAGCTTTCTTT. As protein: CASSQNTEAFF.

This sequence joins TRBV18 and TRBJ2-7; 11 bases map to TRBD1. The J segment lost 4 bases and the V segment lost 0 bases, leaving 2 bases of the junction unmatched. CDR3 length: 15 residues. Germline CDR1 reads KGHSH; CDR2 reads LQKENI. This CDR3 reads CASSPPGQGAYEQYF. The CDR3 DNA is TGTGCCAGCTCACCACCCGGACAGGGGGCTTACGAGCAGTACTTC.

Many counts were recorded for this clone. The chain joins TRBV19 to TRBJ1-2; tentative D call: TRBD1 (5 bases). Trimming took 4 bases from V and 6 from J, leaving 18 bases between them. Germline V CDR1 and CDR2: LNHDA, SQIVND (reference sequence). The CDR3 is made up of 15 amino acids. The CDR3 sequence is CASSTNAGEVNGYTF. The CDR3 bases are TGTGCCAGTAGTACGAACGCGGGGGAGGTTAATGGCTACACCTTC.

CDR3 sequence (DNA): TGTGCCAGCAGATCCCCAGAACTCAGCGAGCAGTACTTC. Translation: CASRSPELSEQYF. The V gene is TRBV6-1, the J gene TRBJ2-7, with D unresolved. With 6 bases removed from V and 6 bases from J, the gap between germline ends came to 15 bases. Germline V gives CDR1 MNHNS, CDR2 SASEGT. CDR3 size: 13 residues.

The rearrangement uses TRBV6-1 and TRBJ2-2; maybe TRBD1 (5 bases). The CDR3 extends over 14 amino acids. Per the germline V gene, CDR1 is MNHNS and CDR2 is SASEGT. Deletions cut 4 bases from V and 4 bases from J, with 10 bases between. CDR3 amino acids: CASSGGHLTGELFF. Written as DNA, the CDR3 is TGTGCCAGCAGTGGTGGACACCTCACCGGGGAGCTGTTTTTT.

The gene calls are TRBV4-2 and TRBJ2-1; 9 nucleotides agree with TRBD2. The junction had 4 bases not matched to a gene; V was cut back by 0 bases and J by 7 bases. The CDR3 runs 15 residues. Germline lookup yields CDR1 LGHNA and CDR2 YNFKEQ. This chain's CDR3 is CASSQEREGPNEQFF. The CDR3 region has the DNA TGTGCCAGCAGCCAAGAGCGGGAGGGCCCTAATGAGCAGTTCTTC.

The chain links TRBV6-5 to TRBJ2-1; 10 nucleotides agree with TRBD2. V shed 8 bases and J 5 bases; nucleotides not matched to a gene: 9. Germline CDR1 and CDR2: MNHEY and SVGAGI. The CDR3 loop spans 15 amino acids. Here the CDR3 reads CASWTTSGFHNEQFF. In DNA form, the CDR3 reads TGTGCCAGCTGGACGACTAGCGGGTTTCACAATGAGCAGTTCTTC.

The rearrangement links TRBV25-1 to TRBJ2-1; D might be TRBD1 (5 bases). V dropped 2 bases and J dropped 2 bases, with 10 bases sitting between them. CDR1 is MGHDK and CDR2 is SYGVNS in the germline V gene. The CDR3 totals 15 residues. CDR3 bases: TGTGCCAGCAGTGAAAAAGGGGATGCCTACAATGAGCAGTTCTTC. Its protein is CASSEKGDAYNEQFF.

J is TRBJ2-3 and V is TRBV30; 8 nucleotides line up with TRBD2. The CDR3 sequence is 17 residues long. CDR1 GTSNPN and CDR2 SVGIG come from the germline V gene (reference sequence). V dropped 3 bases and J dropped 2; count of bases not matched to a gene: 13. The CDR3 spells CAWRRVGRADHTDTQYF. CDR3 bases: TGTGCCTGGAGACGGGTCGGGAGGGCCGATCACACAGATACGCAGTATTTT.

The table lists this clone with a few counts. As DNA, the CDR3 is TGCGCCAGCAGCTTGTACACCACACAGAACACTGAAGCTTTCTTT. The encoded protein is CASSLYTTQNTEAFF. This sequence joins TRBV5-1 and TRBJ1-1; no clear D gene. This CDR3 comprises 15 residues. Trimming removed 1 base at V and 1 base at J, with 11 bases between. Germline CDR1 and CDR2: SGHRS and YFSETQ.

The table lists this clone with a few counts. The rearrangement uses TRBV4-1 and TRBJ2-3, with TRBD2 matching over 14 bases. CDR3 size: 16 residues. V lost 1 base to trimming and J lost 4 bases; unmatched junction nucleotides: 1. Germline V gene sequence: CDR1 MGHRA, CDR2 YSYEKL. The CDR3 bases are TGCGCCAGCAGCCAAGGACTAGCGGGAGGGCCAGATACGCAGTATTTT. Its protein product is CASSQGLAGGPDTQYF.

V is TRBV6-1 and J is TRBJ1-5, with D hard to call. Trimming took off 6 bases at V and 4 bases at J, with 16 bases between the two ends. Germline values: CDR1 MNHNS, CDR2 SASEGT. This CDR3 is built from 15 residues. The CDR3 coding sequence is TGTGCCAGCAGCCCCGGGCCGCAAAGAAATCAGCCCCAGCATTTT. Encoded protein: CASSPGPQRNQPQHF.

This chain joins TRBV28 and TRBJ2-7; the D call may be TRBD1 or TRBD2 (5 bases each). From germline, CDR1 is MDHEN and CDR2 SYDVKM. CDR3 size: 15 residues. Trimming took off 6 bases at V and 3 bases at J, with 18 bases between the two ends. The CDR3 DNA reads as TGTGCCAGCAGCCGCGGGCCGGGCAGGGTCTACGAGCAGTACTTC. Protein product: CASSRGPGRVYEQYF.

The chain uses TRBV27 and TRBJ2-7; the match to TRBD2 covers 8 bases. The V gene end was trimmed by 5 bases and the J gene end by 2 bases; junction bases not matched to a gene: 5. The V gene's germline CDR1 is MNHEY and CDR2 SMNVEV (reference sequence). This CDR3 comprises 14 residues. The CDR3 here is CASSVSGEAYEQYF. The CDR3 nucleotides read TGTGCCAGCAGTGTTAGCGGGGAAGCCTACGAGCAGTACTTC.

This clone was seen just once. The rearrangement links TRBV20-1 to TRBJ1-4; D is ambiguous. Germline V gene lookup returns CDR1 DFQATT and CDR2 SNEGSKA (reference sequence). This CDR3 spans 11 amino acids. V was shortened by 5 bases and J by 5 bases, with 6 bases between the two germline ends. The CDR3 DNA reads TGCAGTGCTTGGGAAAATGAAAAACTGTTTTTT. Amino acid sequence: CSAWENEKLFF.

The rearrangement joins TRBV27 to TRBJ1-5; D unclear. In germline, CDR1 is MNHEY, CDR2 SMNVEV (reference sequence). This CDR3 has 14 residues. The V gene lost 4 bases and the J gene lost 0 bases, with 7 bases spanning the gap. This chain's CDR3 is CASSYLGSNQPQHF. CDR3 sequence (DNA): TGTGCCAGCAGTTACCTCGGTAGCAATCAGCCCCAGCATTTT.

The chain couples TRBV6-1 to TRBJ2-7, with TRBD2 identical over 11 bases. The CDR3 sequence is 15 residues long. Looked up from germline, CDR1 is MNHNS and CDR2 is SASEGT. V shed 2 bases and J 3 bases; nucleotides not matched to a gene: 3. CDR3: CASSERLAGSYEQYF. In DNA form, the CDR3 reads TGTGCCAGCAGTGAACGACTAGCGGGAAGCTACGAGCAGTACTTC.

This clone appeared a few times. The genes are TRBV19 and TRBJ1-5; 7 bases are a match to TRBD1. V lost 11 bases, J lost 6 bases, and 13 bases stayed unmatched. CDR3 length: 14 residues. Germline V lookup: CDR1 LNHDA, CDR2 SQIVND (reference sequence). The CDR3 protein is CASAITGDSQPQHF. The CDR3 DNA follows: TGTGCCTCCGCTATAACAGGGGATTCTCAGCCCCAGCATTTT.

The chain recombines TRBV9 with TRBJ1-1; weak D call: TRBD1 (6 bases). The CDR3 extends over 14 amino acids. The ends were cut back, 3 bases at V and 5 bases at J, with 14 bases in the middle. CDR1 and CDR2 from the germline V gene are SGDLS and YYNGEE. The CDR3 here is CASSDLRGPTEAFF. Here the CDR3 DNA reads TGTGCCAGCAGCGACCTCCGGGGGCCTACTGAAGCTTTCTTT. The full variable domain, with the rest looked up from reference TRBV9 and TRBJ1-1, is DSGVTQTPKHLITATGQRVTLRCSPRSGDLSVYWYQQSLDQGLQFLIQYYNGEERAKGNILERFSAQQFPDLHSELNLSSLELGDSALYFCASSDLRGPTEAFFGQGTRLTVV.

V is TRBV7-8 and J is TRBJ1-3, with D unclear. The V end lost 5 bases, the J end lost 0 bases, and 26 bases lay between the germline ends. This CDR3 comprises 20 residues. The germline V gene encodes CDR1 SGHVS and CDR2 FQNEAQ. This CDR3 is CASSPHQPTSEDYSGNTIYF. As DNA, the CDR3 is TGTGCCAGCAGCCCCCACCAACCTACCTCTGAGGACTACTCTGGAAACACCATATATTTT.

The chain couples TRBV2 to TRBJ1-1, with TRBD1 as a possible D gene (6 bases). Looked up from germline, CDR1 is SNHLY and CDR2 is FYNNEI. V was clipped by 9 bases and J by 3 bases, with 29 bases between them. CDR3 length: 18 residues. The CDR3 bases are TGTGCCAGACTAGTTGTTACGTGGGTAACAGGGTTCCACACTGAAGCTTTCTTT. The encoded protein is CARLVVTWVTGFHTEAFF.

The chain combines TRBV7-6 with TRBJ2-6; D not certain. Per the germline V gene, CDR1 is SGHVS and CDR2 is FNYEAQ. V was clipped by 3 bases and J by 0 bases, with 6 bases between them. This CDR3 spans 15 amino acids. The CDR3 sequence: CASSFGNSGANVLTF. For the CDR3, the DNA is TGTGCCAGCAGCTTTGGGAACTCTGGGGCCAACGTCCTGACTTTC.

The chain employs TRBV7-6 and TRBJ1-2, with TRBD1 matching over 8 bases. Germline CDR1 and CDR2: SGHVS and FNYEAQ. The CDR3 contains 15 residues. Unmatched junction bases numbered 3, after V lost 2 bases and J lost 1 base. This chain's CDR3 is CASSLNRGGNYGYTF. As DNA, the CDR3 is TGTGCCAGCAGCTTAAACAGGGGGGGTAACTATGGCTACACCTTC. The whole variable domain, remainder taken from reference TRBV7-6 and TRBJ1-2, is GAGVSQSPRYKVTKRGQDVALRCDPISGHVSLYWYRQALGQGPEFLTYFNYEAQQDKSGLPNDRFSAERPEGSISTLTIQRTEQRDSAMYRCASSLNRGGNYGYTFGSGTRLTVV.

The DNA of the CDR3 is TGTGCCAGCCACTCCGGGACTAGCGGGAGCAATGAGCAGTTCTTC. It specifies CASHSGTSGSNEQFF. V gene TRBV2 combines with J gene TRBJ2-1; 14 bases line up with TRBD2. Germline trimming cut 8 bases from V and 6 bases from J; bases unmatched to any gene: 6. CDR3 length: 15 residues. Germline V gene lookup returns CDR1 SNHLY and CDR2 FYNNEI.

Here the CDR3 DNA reads TGTGCCAGCAGTCGGGACTCCTCTTTGGGCCAGCCCCAGCATTTT. Translating gives CASSRDSSLGQPQHF. This rearrangement joins TRBV2 to TRBJ1-5, with D possibly TRBD1 on 5 matching bases. Trimming cost V 5 bases and J 7 bases, with 18 bases left between them. The CDR3 consists of 15 residues. Per germline, CDR1 SNHLY and CDR2 FYNNEI.

The chain recombines TRBV7-3 with TRBJ1-1; possible D gene TRBD1, 5 bases. Looked up from germline, CDR1 is SGHTA and CDR2 is FQGTGA. This CDR3 spans 14 amino acids. V gave up 5 bases and J gave up 7 bases, with 17 bases separating them. The DNA of the CDR3 is TGTGCCAGCAGCCCGGGCGGGGCAAGAGGTGAAGCTTTCTTT. Protein sequence: CASSPGGARGEAFF.

V usage is TRBV27 and J usage is TRBJ2-6; D gene uncertain. This CDR3 spans 14 amino acids. The V gene's germline CDR1 is MNHEY and CDR2 SMNVEV (reference sequence). V dropped 6 bases and J dropped 0 bases, with 6 bases sitting between them. The CDR3 sequence is CASSPLSGANVLTF. The DNA for the CDR3 is TGTGCCAGCAGCCCCCTCTCTGGGGCCAACGTCCTGACTTTC.